This T cell receptor beta chain stems from a study of T cells after posttransplantation cyclophosphamide. Findings and limits, study-wide: Skin or GI-infiltrating T cells shared few TRB sequences with blood. After PTCy, TRB diversity resembled that of CNI/methotrexate controls. Donor-recipient repertoire similarity was low at 1-2 months, rising over year one.

Generated by immunoSEQ multiplex PCR, the TCRdb table keeps only in-frame clones and is missing some. The table has around 8,000 clones, roughly 90% seen once. Busulfan-fludarabine conditioning, marrow transplant, and cyclophosphamide on days +3 and +4 were administered. The germline V and J ends were trimmed by 4 bases and 3 bases, with 16 bases remaining between them. The CDR3 spans 16 residues. Per the germline V gene, CDR1 is SGHRS and CDR2 is YFSETQ. For this clone: The antigen is not known.

The V call is TRBV5-1, the J call TRBJ1-4, with D unclear. The input for sequencing was CD4+ T cells sorted from blood, taken approximately 190 weeks after allogeneic stem cell transplant with posttransplant cyclophosphamide. The sequence was collected from a female patient aged 50-59 years who received an allogeneic stem cell transplant from a related donor, was CMV-positive, and had no GVHD. Some T cells may possibly be graft donor cells. CDR3 in amino acids: CASSVGGTQSNEKLFF. In DNA form, the CDR3 reads TGCGCCAGCAGCGTGGGAGGAACCCAGTCTAATGAAAAACTGTTTTTT.